This TCR beta chain was sequenced for a study of T cells after yellow fever vaccination. Broader study findings: A weaker secondary response peaked on day 5, the primary on day 15. Among primary-vaccination clones, most reappeared after the booster, at 96% for CD4 and 85% to 90% for CD8. Only a minor proportion of clonotypes was detected across both CD4 and CD8 compartments.

This clonotype has more than one count but fewer than ten. As yet, its antigen is unknown. Template-switching 5'RACE yielded the TCR cDNA; a universal primer site and UMIs were added in the process. Each CDR3 protein is one row after TCRdb ran MiXCR on the 5' RACE reads. Among approximately 260,000 distinct CDR3 sequences, over 10% were seen once, and the ten largest hold 0.5% to 0.6%. V lost 4 bases and J lost 6; bases outside the gene matches: 4. Per germline, CDR1 SGHRS and CDR2 YFSETQ. This CDR3 comprises 15 residues. The TCR comes from a man aged 25-45 years who received the YFV17D yellow fever vaccine. Sequencing was performed on CD4+ T cells sorted from PBMCs, taken 45 days after the yellow fever booster vaccination. The gene calls are TRBV5-1 and TRBJ2-3; 14 nucleotides align to TRBD2. CDR3 loop: CASSIRTSGGDTQYF. The CDR3 coding sequence is TGCGCCAGCAGCATCCGGACTAGCGGGGGGGATACGCAGTATTTT.